This TCR beta chain derives from a study of Ad26.COV2.S vaccination and SARS-CoV-2 variants. The method was immunoSEQ multiplex PCR; TCRdb's version includes in-frame clones alone and lacks a portion of them. The data show roughly 350,000 clones, around 88% seen once. This CDR3 is built from 15 residues. The V gene's germline CDR1 is MDHEN and CDR2 SYDVKM. V gave up 2 bases and J gave up 1 base, with 10 bases separating them. Treatment here: about 20 received Ad26.COV2.S at low or high dose, single or two shots; several received placebo; per-sample allocation not given. Sample collection was performed on day 63 after the first vaccine or placebo injection.

Source: peripheral blood, taken in a trial of Ad26.COV2.S vaccine versus placebo. The rearrangement joins TRBV28 to TRBJ2-3; D is ambiguous. The origin of this receptor is a person between 18 and 60 years old who received the Ad26.COV2.S COVID-19 vaccine or a placebo. Here the CDR3 reads CASSLGQDRTDTQYF. CDR3 sequence (DNA): TGTGCCAGCAGTTTAGGGCAGGACCGCACAGATACGCAGTATTTT.